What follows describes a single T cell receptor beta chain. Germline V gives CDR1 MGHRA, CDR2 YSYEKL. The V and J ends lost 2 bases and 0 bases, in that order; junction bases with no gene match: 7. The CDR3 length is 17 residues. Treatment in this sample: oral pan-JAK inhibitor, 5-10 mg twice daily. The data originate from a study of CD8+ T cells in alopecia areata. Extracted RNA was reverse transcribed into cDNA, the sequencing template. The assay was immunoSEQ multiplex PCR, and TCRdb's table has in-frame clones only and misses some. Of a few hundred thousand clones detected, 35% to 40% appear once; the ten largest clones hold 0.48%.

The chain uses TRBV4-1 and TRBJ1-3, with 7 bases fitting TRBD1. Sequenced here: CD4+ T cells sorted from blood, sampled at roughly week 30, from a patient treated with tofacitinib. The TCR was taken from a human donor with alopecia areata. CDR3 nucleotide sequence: TGCGCCAGCAGCCAAAGGACAGGCTTCTTCTCTGGAAACACCATATATTTT. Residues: CASSQRTGFFSGNTIYF.